This entry lists 27 T cell receptor beta chains sequenced from one sample in a study of T cells after yellow fever vaccination. Each CDR3 protein gets one entry after TCRdb re-called the 5' RACE reads with MiXCR. The sample has around 300,000 distinct CDR3 sequences; roughly 4.3% are singletons. The source material was PBMCs, sampled 5 days after the yellow fever booster vaccination. Receptors were obtained from a man between 18 and 35 years old who received the YFV17D yellow fever vaccine.

As regards this clonotype: One end of the junction is discordant with germline, which a read error may explain. V is TRBV5-1 and J is TRBJ1-4; TRBD1 might be the D (5 bases). This CDR3 is built from 16 residues. Germline CDR1 and CDR2: SGHRS and YFSETQ. The CDR3: CDSSLGSGAPDEKLFF. CDR3 nucleotide sequence: TGCGACAGCAGCTTGGGGAGTGGGGCGCCGGATGAAAAACTGTTTTTT.

This clonotype has a handful of counts. The chain couples TRBV7-2 to TRBJ2-3; 8 nucleotides match TRBD1. Trimming took 0 bases from V and 4 from J; bases not matched to a gene: 9. This CDR3 region has 17 residues. Germline V CDR1 and CDR2: SGHTA, FQGNSA. CDR3 amino acids: CASSLARRQGAADTQYF. CDR3 DNA: TGTGCCAGCAGCTTAGCTCGGCGTCAGGGGGCCGCAGATACGCAGTATTTT.

About this clonotype itself: A much larger clone sits a single nucleotide away, making a read error possible. The rearrangement uses TRBV5-1 and TRBJ2-5, with TRBD1 matching over 9 bases. This CDR3 is built from 14 residues. V dropped 2 bases and J dropped 4; count of bases not matched to a gene: 3. In germline, CDR1 is SGHRS, CDR2 YFSETQ. CDR3 nucleotides: TGCGCCAGCAGCTTAAAACAGGGGGCAGAGACCCAGTACTTC. It encodes CASSLKQGAETQYF.

This rearrangement joins TRBV20-1 to TRBJ1-1; TRBD1 might be the D (6 bases). The germline V and J ends were trimmed by 0 bases and 12 bases, with 26 bases remaining between them. Germline loops: CDR1 DFQATT, CDR2 SNEGSKA (reference sequence). This CDR3 comprises 16 residues. The CDR3 bases are TGCAGTGCTAGAGAGAAGGGGGGCAGTCGAGCGGGGAGGCCTTTCTTT. Its translation is CSAREKGGSRAGRPFF.

The chain joins TRBV21-1 to TRBJ2-7. TRBV21-1 is flagged as a pseudogene. The CDR3 length is 14 residues. Written as DNA, the CDR3 is TGTGCCAGCAGCCTTGGGTCGGACTACTACGAGCAGTACGTC. This codes for CASSLGSDYYEQYV.

The CDR3 protein is CHSGLQNPYEQYV. The CDR3 DNA follows: TGCCATTCAGGGCTCCAGAATCCCTACGAGCAGTACGTC. The J gene is TRBJ2-7, the V gene TRBV21-1; TRBD1 is the table's D call and was not checked against the DNA. TRBV21-1 is a known pseudogene. CDR3 size: 13 residues.

This clonotype was found a few times. The rearrangement links TRBV7-2 to TRBJ1-3; D is undetermined. This CDR3 has 13 amino acids. V lost 5 bases and J lost 4, with 9 bases in between. Germline V lookup: CDR1 SGHTA, CDR2 FQGNSA. CDR3 residues: CASSPNGGNTIYF. Here the CDR3 DNA reads TGTGCCAGCAGCCCAAACGGAGGAAACACCATATATTTT. Full variable domain (rest looked up from reference TRBV7-2 and TRBJ1-3): GAGVSQSPSNKVTEKGKDVELRCDPISGHTALYWYRQSLGQGLEFLIYFQGNSAPDKSGLPSDRFSAERTGGSVSTLTIQRTQQEDSAVYLCASSPNGGNTIYFGEGSWLTVV.

Ten or more counts support this clonotype. The gene calls are TRBV6-6 and TRBJ1-5, with TRBD1 matching over 10 bases. The CDR3 covers 14 residues. Losses at the gene ends were 7 bases for V and 6 bases for J; bases not matched to a gene: 6. CDR1 and CDR2 from the germline V gene are MNHNY and SVGAGI (reference sequence). The CDR3 loop reads CASIGDRGLQPQHF. The CDR3 DNA sequence: TGTGCCAGCATAGGCGACAGGGGGCTTCAGCCCCAGCATTTT.

Ten or more counts support this clonotype. The chain is built from TRBV11-2 and TRBJ1-4; D is undetermined. The CDR3 sequence is 14 residues long. V was shortened by 5 bases and J by 4 bases, with 11 bases between the two germline ends. The germline gives CDR1 SGHAT, CDR2 FQNNGV. CDR3 bases: TGTGCCAGCAGCGGGTGGGGTGGTAATGAAAAACTGTTTTTT. Its translation is CASSGWGGNEKLFF.

In this sample, this clonotype turned up many times. This chain uses TRBV10-3 with TRBJ1-1; D is undetermined. Looked up from germline, CDR1 is ENHRY and CDR2 is SYGVKD. There are 14 residues in the CDR3. With 11 bases removed from V and 7 bases from J, the gap between germline ends came to 23 bases. The CDR3: CAGRERHDRVEAFF. CDR3 nucleotides: TGTGCCGGCCGGGAGCGTCACGATCGAGTTGAAGCTTTCTTT.

Only a few counts were recorded for this clonotype. V usage is TRBV4-1 and J usage is TRBJ1-3, with D perhaps matching TRBD1 (6 bases). V dropped 5 bases and J dropped 3 bases, with 14 bases sitting between them. The CDR3 totals 15 residues. Germline CDR1 and CDR2: MGHRA and YSYEKL. The CDR3 DNA is TGCGCCAGCAGCAATCAGGGGTTTGTTGGAAACACCATATATTTT. Translated: CASSNQGFVGNTIYF.

This clonotype was recorded many times. The V and J genes are TRBV6-5 and TRBJ1-1; 8 bases align to TRBD1. The ends lost 1 base at V and 5 bases at J; junction bases unmatched: 0. Germline V gene data show CDR1 as MNHEY and CDR2 as SVGAGI. The CDR3 has 13 residues. The CDR3: CASSYYRGTEAFF. The CDR3 DNA is TGTGCCAGCAGTTACTACAGGGGGACTGAAGCTTTCTTT.

This clonotype appeared a few times. The chain joins TRBV4-1 to TRBJ2-7; D may be TRBD1 or TRBD2 (5 bases each). Germline V lookup: CDR1 MGHRA, CDR2 YSYEKL. The CDR3 extends over 13 amino acids. V was pared by 1 base and J by 7 bases, with 11 bases between. CDR3 nucleotide sequence: TGCGCCAGCAGCCAAGCGGGGACCTTTGAGCAGTACTTC. This gives the protein CASSQAGTFEQYF.

V and J are TRBV10-3 and TRBJ2-5; TRBD2 aligns across 10 bases. This CDR3 is built from 13 residues. Germline V lookup: CDR1 ENHRY, CDR2 SYGVKD. Trimming removed 10 bases from V and 5 bases from J; junction bases left unmatched: 7. The CDR3: CATTSGGDETQYF. The CDR3 DNA is TGTGCCACAACAAGCGGGGGGGACGAGACCCAGTACTTC.

In its sample, this clonotype was seen many times. The V call is TRBV7-2, the J call TRBJ1-5, with TRBD1 as a possible D gene (6 bases). The CDR3 has 15 amino acids. CDR1 and CDR2 (germline): SGHTA, FQGNSA. Trimming cost V 5 bases and J 7 bases, with 18 bases left between them. CDR3 DNA sequence: TGTGCCAGCAGCCTCCGAGGGGGGCGCGGGCAGCCCCAGCATTTT. It translates to CASSLRGGRGQPQHF.

J is TRBJ1-1 and V is TRBV5-1; no reliable D call. Trimming took off 6 bases at V and 7 bases at J, with 13 bases between the two ends. Germline-derived CDR1 and CDR2 are SGHRS and YFSETQ. The CDR3 covers 12 residues. The CDR3 DNA follows: TGCGCCAGCATAGACGGTTTTCGTGAAGCTTTCTTT. Protein product: CASIDGFREAFF. Complete variable domain (other parts from reference TRBV5-1 and TRBJ1-1): KAGVTQTPRYLIKTRGQQVTLSCSPISGHRSVSWYQQTPGQGLQFLFEYFSETQRNKGNFPGRFSGRQFSNSRSEMNVSTLELGDSALYLCASIDGFREAFFGQGTRLTVV.

This clonotype was seen more than once but under ten times. This rearrangement joins TRBV7-9 to TRBJ2-6; maybe TRBD2 (5 bases). CDR1 is SEHNR and CDR2 is FQNEAQ in the germline V gene (reference sequence). The CDR3 consists of 17 residues. Between the trimmed V and J ends, which lost 1 base and 4 bases, there was a span of 14 bases. The CDR3 region has the DNA TGTGCCAGCAGCTTAGACACTAGTCGACCCGGGGCCAACGTCCTGACTTTC. As protein: CASSLDTSRPGANVLTF.

This clonotype was recorded many times. The chain couples TRBV4-3 to TRBJ2-2; no firm D call. Trimming took off 3 bases at V and 6 bases at J, with 11 bases between the two ends. The CDR3 is 14 amino acids. Germline V gives CDR1 LGHNA, CDR2 YSLEER. CDR3 amino acids: CASSHRIDAGELFF. The CDR3 coding sequence is TGCGCCAGCAGCCATAGGATCGACGCCGGGGAGCTGTTTTTT.

This clonotype appeared a few times. V and J are TRBV7-9 and TRBJ2-1; 8 nucleotides match TRBD2. Germline CDR1 SEHNR, CDR2 FQNEAQ (reference sequence). The CDR3 length is 16 residues. V gave up 5 bases and J gave up 4 bases; unmatched junction bases: 10. The CDR3 DNA reads TGTGCCAGCAGCCCTAGTGGTAGCGGGGCGTACAATGAGCAGTTCTTC. Its translation is CASSPSGSGAYNEQFF.

This clonotype was detected ten times or more. This rearrangement joins TRBV5-1 to TRBJ2-5; no firm D call. CDR1 SGHRS and CDR2 YFSETQ come from the germline V gene. Trimming removed 5 bases at V and 5 bases at J, with 13 bases between. The CDR3 covers 13 residues. The CDR3 DNA reads TGCGCCAGCAGTTGGTTGGACGGCGAGACCCAGTACTTC. Protein sequence: CASSWLDGETQYF.

This clonotype was observed many times. The chain combines TRBV28 with TRBJ2-3, with TRBD2 matching over 8 bases. Losses at the gene ends were 3 bases for V and 1 base for J; bases not matched to a gene: 6. Germline loops: CDR1 MDHEN, CDR2 SYDVKM. The CDR3 length is 16 residues. The CDR3 DNA reads as TGTGCCAGCAGTTTGGGGTCAGCGGGGGGCACAGATACGCAGTATTTT. Translated, it gives CASSLGSAGGTDTQYF. Looking up the rest from reference TRBV28 and TRBJ2-3 gives the full variable domain: DVKVTQSSRYLVKRTGEKVFLECVQDMDHENMFWYRQDPGLGLRLIYFSYDVKMKEKGDIPEGYSVSREKKERFSLILESASTNQTSMYLCASSLGSAGGTDTQYFGPGTRLTVL.

V usage is TRBV4-2 and J usage is TRBJ2-1, with 11 bases fitting TRBD2. Germline V CDR1 and CDR2: LGHNA, YNFKEQ. The junction had 10 bases not matched to a gene; V was cut back by 1 base and J by 8 bases. The CDR3 runs to 17 residues. The CDR3 sequence is CASSQAVSGGAQYEQFF. CDR3 sequence (DNA): TGTGCCAGCAGCCAAGCGGTTAGCGGGGGGGCACAATATGAGCAGTTCTTC.

A few counts support this clonotype. Here the CDR3 reads CSAEGYTEAFF. The CDR3 DNA is TGCAGTGCTGAGGGGTACACTGAAGCTTTCTTT. The chain has TRBV20-1 and TRBJ1-1; possible D gene TRBD1, 5 bases. CDR3 length: 11 residues. CDR1 DFQATT and CDR2 SNEGSKA come from the germline V gene (reference sequence). The V and J ends lost 5 bases and 3 bases respectively, with 7 bases between them.

This clonotype was found many times. This chain joins TRBV11-1 and TRBJ1-1; a weak D match, TRBD1 (5 bases). This CDR3 region has 14 residues. Trimming shortened V by 4 bases and J by 4 bases, and 13 bases separated the two germline ends. In germline, CDR1 is SGHAT, CDR2 FQDESV (reference sequence). The CDR3 here is CASSYVTGSTEAFF. CDR3 nucleotides: TGTGCCAGCAGCTACGTCACAGGTTCCACTGAAGCTTTCTTT.

The V gene is TRBV20-1, the J gene TRBJ2-7; 8 bases are shared with TRBD1. The V and J ends lost 3 bases and 0 bases, in that order; junction bases with no gene match: 4. In germline, CDR1 is DFQATT, CDR2 SNEGSKA (reference sequence). The CDR3 consists of 14 residues. As DNA, the CDR3 is TGCAGTGCTAGGGCAGGGGGCGCCTCCTACGAGCAGTACGTC. Protein sequence: CSARAGGASYEQYV.

The sample holds a few counts of this clonotype. The chain uses TRBV27 and TRBJ1-2; D remains ambiguous. V was shortened by 3 bases and J by 5 bases, with 10 bases between the two germline ends. CDR3 size: 13 residues. CDR1 is MNHEY, CDR2 SMNVEV, per germline (reference sequence). CDR3 sequence reads: CASSFSPKYGYTF. The CDR3, as DNA: TGTGCCAGCAGTTTTAGTCCCAAATATGGCTACACCTTC.

The chain links TRBV20-1 to TRBJ2-5; no firm D call. Per germline, CDR1 DFQATT and CDR2 SNEGSKA (reference sequence). This CDR3 spans 13 amino acids. V gave up 5 bases and J gave up 1 base, with 11 bases separating them. The CDR3 DNA reads as TGCAGTGCTGTCCTCAAGCTCCAAGAGACCCAGTACTTC. Its translation: CSAVLKLQETQYF.